This paragraph covers one TCR beta chain sequence. No antigen is known for it. This record belongs to a study of cytomegalovirus exposure and HLA in healthy donors. Study-level background: Falling in the Caucasian-associated ancestry cluster were approximately 86% of under 500 genotyped donors.

The germline V gene encodes CDR1 SGHRS and CDR2 YFSETQ. Trimming stripped 2 bases from V and 0 bases from J, with 5 bases between. The CDR3 is 13 amino acids. Study-wide results and caveats: A list of approximately 160 TCR beta chains associated with cytomegalovirus was given.

With 60 Vbeta and 13 Jbeta primers, the PCR was carried out. TCRdb's table, derived via immunoSEQ multiplex PCR, lists solely in-frame clones and lacks some. The table shows some 130,000 clones, with 76% occurring only once. The chain carries TRBV5-1 and TRBJ1-1, with no clear D. This clonotype was obtained from a female donor in good health and CMV-seropositive. The sequencing sample was made of PBMCs. CDR3 sequence (DNA): TGCGCCAGCAGCTTACAGATGAACACTGAAGCTTTCTTT. Translating it yields CASSLQMNTEAFF.